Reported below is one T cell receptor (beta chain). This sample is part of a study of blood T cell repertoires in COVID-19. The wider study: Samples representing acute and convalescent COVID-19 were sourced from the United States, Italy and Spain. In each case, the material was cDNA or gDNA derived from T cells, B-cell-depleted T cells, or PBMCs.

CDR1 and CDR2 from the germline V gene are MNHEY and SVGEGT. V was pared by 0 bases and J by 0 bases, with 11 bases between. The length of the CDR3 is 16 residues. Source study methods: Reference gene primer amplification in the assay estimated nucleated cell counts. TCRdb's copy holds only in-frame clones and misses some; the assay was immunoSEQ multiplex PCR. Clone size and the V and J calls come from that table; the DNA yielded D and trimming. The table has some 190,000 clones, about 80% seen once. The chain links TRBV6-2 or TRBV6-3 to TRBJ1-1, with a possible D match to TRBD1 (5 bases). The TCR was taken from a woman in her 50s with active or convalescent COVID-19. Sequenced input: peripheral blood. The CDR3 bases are TGTGCCAGCAGTTACTCCCCTCGACAGCTGAACACTGAAGCTTTCTTT. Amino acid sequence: CASSYSPRQLNTEAFF.